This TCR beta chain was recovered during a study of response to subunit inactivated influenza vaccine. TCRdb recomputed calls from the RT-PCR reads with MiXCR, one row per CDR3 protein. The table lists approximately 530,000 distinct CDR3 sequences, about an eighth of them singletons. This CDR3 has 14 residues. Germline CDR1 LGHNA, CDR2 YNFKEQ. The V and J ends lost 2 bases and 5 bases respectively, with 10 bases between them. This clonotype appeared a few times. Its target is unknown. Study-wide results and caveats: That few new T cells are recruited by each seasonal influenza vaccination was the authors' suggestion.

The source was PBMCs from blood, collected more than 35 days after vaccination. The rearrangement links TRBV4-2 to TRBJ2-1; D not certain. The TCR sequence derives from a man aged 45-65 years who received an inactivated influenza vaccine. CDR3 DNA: TGTGCCAGCAGCCAACCTGGGATCCACAATGAGCAGTTCTTC. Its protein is CASSQPGIHNEQFF.